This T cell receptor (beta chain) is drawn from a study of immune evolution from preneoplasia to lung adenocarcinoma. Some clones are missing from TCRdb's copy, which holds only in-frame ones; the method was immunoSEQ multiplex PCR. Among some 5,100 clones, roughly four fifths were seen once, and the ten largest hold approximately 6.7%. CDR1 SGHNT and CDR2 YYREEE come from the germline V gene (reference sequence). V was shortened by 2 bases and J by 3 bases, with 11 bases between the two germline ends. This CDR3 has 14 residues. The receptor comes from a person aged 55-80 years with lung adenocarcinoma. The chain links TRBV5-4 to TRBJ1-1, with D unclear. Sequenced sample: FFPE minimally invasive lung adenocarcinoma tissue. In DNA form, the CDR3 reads TGTGCCAGCAGCTTTCCTGACGGTCACACTGAAGCTTTCTTT. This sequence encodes CASSFPDGHTEAFF.